This is a list of T cell receptor beta chains from one sample in a study of blood T cell repertoires in COVID-19. Libraries were prepared by immunoSEQ multiplex PCR; TCRdb keeps only in-frame clonotypes and omits some of them. Found here are around 130,000 clones, around 82% of them singletons; the top ten hold roughly 12%. The sequencing input was peripheral blood. These TCRs come from a human donor in a cohort sampled during active COVID-19. The CDR3 runs from the conserved cysteine through the conserved F or W. A D gene is named only where the DNA matches it firmly. Some rows have no size entry. The others give once, few or many, or a class for an expanded clone.

v_gene	j_gene	d_gene	abundance	CDR3nt	CDR3aa
TRBV5-1	TRBJ2-3	TRBD1	-	TGCGCCAGCAGCTTCAGGGACAGGGGGGGCGATACGCAGTATTTT	CASSFRDRGGDTQYF
TRBV2	TRBJ2-1	TRBD2	few	TGTGCCAGCAGTGAAGGCCGTAGCGGGGCTTACAATGAGCAGTTCTTC	CASSEGRSGAYNEQFF
TRBV19	TRBJ2-3	-	-	TGTGCCAGTACCGGGCGAGGAGGTACAGATACGCAGTATTTT	CASTGRGGTDTQYF
TRBV9	TRBJ1-2	-	-	TGTGCCAGCAGCGTAGGCGTGGCGGCTAACTATGGCTACACCTTC	CASSVGVAANYGYTF
TRBV11-2	TRBJ2-1	TRBD2	-	TGTGCCAGCAGCATCACTAGCGGGGGGGCCCCACGCAATGAGCAGTTCTTC	CASSITSGGAPRNEQFF
TRBV4-1	TRBJ2-3	TRBD2	-	TGCGCCAGCAGCCAAGGCGGGGGGACAGATACGCAGTATTTT	CASSQGGGTDTQYF
TRBV19	TRBJ1-6	TRBD1	-	TGTGCCAGTAGGAGCAGGGGGAGGAATTCACCCCTCCACTTT	CASRSRGRNSPLHF
TRBV6-2/TRBV6-3	TRBJ1-2	TRBD1	-	TGTGCCAGCAGTTTCCTCGACAGGGGGAAGGGCTACACCTTC	CASSFLDRGKGYTF
TRBV11-2	TRBJ1-4	-	few	TGTGCCAGCAGCTCAGGGGAGCTACTACATGAAAAACTGTTTTTT	CASSSGELLHEKLFF
TRBV2	TRBJ1-2	TRBD1	-	TGTGCCAGCAGGGACAGGCCAACAATGGGCTACACCTTC	CASRDRPTMGYTF
TRBV19	TRBJ1-4	-	-	TGTGCCAGTAGTACGGGGGATGCAACTAATGAAAAACTGTTTTTT	CASSTGDATNEKLFF
TRBV11-2	TRBJ2-5	TRBD2	-	TGTGCCAGCAGCTTTAGCGGGGGGCGGGGGGAAGAGACCCAGTACTTC	CASSFSGGRGEETQYF
TRBV18	TRBJ2-7	TRBD2	-	TGTGCCAGCTCACCACACGGGGGGGGGCCGGGCGAGCAGTACTTC	CASSPHGGGPGEQYF